This T cell receptor (beta chain) was found in a study of PD-1 blockade in classical Hodgkin lymphoma (dated by TCRdb to between 2020 and 2021). With regard to the full study: Nivolumab dosing was 3 mg/kg intravenously every 2 weeks, continuing until either disease progression or unacceptable toxicity. The study used TCR beta sequencing and CyTOF to define a peripheral blood immune signature of response to PD-1 blockade in classical Hodgkin lymphoma.

The paper's findings and limits, for the study overall: A significant rise by C4D1 was seen in CD4+ but not CD8+ TCR diversity (p=0.0027 vs p=0.16), with the rise being most apparent in complete responders (p=0.02). The study covered only a single clinical trial cohort, and the causes of the repertoire differences, possibly disease activity or prior therapy, were still not defined. Lower diversity was seen in patients whose nivolumab began less than 1 year after ASCT, and these patients were left out of later analyses so that immune reconstitution would not confound the results. Baseline diversity similar to that of newly diagnosed patients was observed in trial patients achieving complete response, whereas significantly lower diversity was observed in partial responders and progressors. Newly diagnosed patients were reported to have lower baseline TCR diversity than healthy donors, and relapsed/refractory patients were reported to have lower baseline TCR diversity still.

This specimen's time point label, per the study, means: cycle 2 day 1 (C2D1) of nivolumab. Every trial patient had relapsed after autologous stem cell transplantation, and cohorts A, B and C differed in prior brentuximab vedotin exposure. The trial cohort included more than 55 patients with relapsed/refractory classical Hodgkin lymphoma, and each patient had a best overall response of complete response, partial response or progressive disease. In the multi-cohort phase II CheckMate 205 trial, trial patients received single-agent nivolumab. Best overall response was determined by an independent review committee according to the 2007 International Working Group response criteria. Trial PBMCs were collected immediately before nivolumab initiation (C1D1) and during therapy at cycle 2 day 1 and cycle 4 day 1. After peripheral blood was drawn into 8 mL Vacutainer Cell Preparation Tubes, PBMCs were isolated by centrifugation and then cryopreserved.

Genomic DNA was extracted with the Qiagen DNeasy kit from unsorted PBMCs and from negatively selected CD4+ and CD8+ fractions. Using primers that anneal to V and J segments, immunoSEQ multiplex PCR amplified the TCR beta CDR3 regions. A synthetic immune receptor repertoire was used to minimize amplification bias, and any residual bias was removed computationally once sequencing was done. In the source study's methods: Custom Python scripts were used to quantify repertoire diversity as the Shannon entropy index. Unsorted, CD4+ and CD8+ repertoires were examined separately, except in combined analyses, for which CD4+ and CD8+ sequences were merged in silico. Clonal expansion was defined as at least a 2-fold frequency increase after treatment relative to C1D1, with a pseudocount of 0.5 for undetected baseline clones. Singleton clones were defined as clones with 0 or 1 copy at C1D1, and non-singleton clones were defined as clones with 2 or more copies. Clones expanded in unsorted samples were annotated as CD4+, CD8+ or unknown by matching protein sequences in sorted samples from the same patient. Wilcoxon tests on paired samples were used to test diversity changes from C1D1 to C4D1. TCRdb carries this immuneACCESS record with in-frame sequences only. Its versions omit some clonotypes, under half of them owing to an unresolved V gene in the studies checked, with the rest unexplained. Clonal size and the V and J genes are those of that table, whereas D and trimming came from the DNA. For this sample the table gives about 110,000 clones, of which nearly 90% were detected only once. The top ten clonotypes cover 20% of the sample.

For this clone: Its antigen remains unidentified. No quality values exist for individual bases; no much larger clone is one base distant.

Sequencing was performed on peripheral blood mononuclear cells (PBMCs), taken before the second cycle of nivolumab. The TCR sequence derives from a human donor with classical Hodgkin lymphoma.

The CDR3 in this case is CASSEDYWGTQYF. The DNA is as follows: TGTGCCAGCAGTGAAGACTACTGGGGGACCCAGTACTTC. The rearrangement combines TRBV25-1 with TRBJ2-5; a tentative D match to TRBD2 spans 5 bases. Trimming takes 2 bases from V and 7 bases from J, and the germline ends sit 11 bases apart. The CDR3 holds 13 amino acids from the cysteine to the phenylalanine. The read is trimmed to its CDR3 DNA, 39 bases read in frame from base 1. Taken from the germline V gene, the CDR1 and CDR2 loops are MGHDK and SYGVNS.